This note documents a single T cell receptor (beta chain) sequence. These data are taken from a study of cytomegalovirus exposure and HLA in healthy donors. On the study more broadly: Early on, a data release was issued that held roughly 80 million unique TCRs from HLA-typed donors.

The PCR was carried out with 60 Vbeta primers and 13 Jbeta primers. Source study methods: In a later analysis, of some 80 million unique beta chains, around 11 million appeared in at least two donors. Profiling relied on immunoSEQ multiplex PCR, and the TCRdb table lists in-frame clones only, not all of them. Clonal size and the V and J genes are those of that table, whereas D and trimming came from the DNA. Here the sample table reports 56,000 or so clones. Material: PBMCs. This clonotype originated in a man between 35 and 55 years old in good health and CMV-seropositive.

CDR3 coding DNA: TGCAGCGTTGTAGCCCAAGGTGGCGAGCAGTACTTC. This translates into CSVVAQGGEQYF. The chain couples TRBV29-1 to TRBJ2-7; D ambiguous. From germline, CDR1 is SQVTM and CDR2 ANQGSEA. The CDR3 totals 12 residues. Trimming left V 4 bases short and J 6 bases short, with 13 bases between.